These T cell receptor beta chains were read from a single sample in a study of blood T cell repertoires in COVID-19. The method was immunoSEQ multiplex PCR; TCRdb's version includes in-frame clones alone and lacks a portion of them. Among more than 400,000 clones listed, roughly 88% were seen once. The sequencing input was PBMCs or T cells enriched from blood (not recorded which). These receptors came from a man aged 18 to 29 who had recovered from COVID-19. Each CDR3 is given with its conserved first and last residue. Each record gives: J gene, clone size, D gene, V gene, CDR3 protein, CDR3 DNA. D genes are given only for firm matches. Size tells how often a clone was seen (once, few, many) or the class of an expanded clone, and some rows leave it out.

TRBJ2-7 NA NA TRBV4-1 CASSLNPGYEQYF TGCGCCAGCAGCCTAAACCCAGGCTACGAGCAGTACTTC
TRBJ1-3 NA NA TRBV7-6 CASSYYPGHLSGNTIYF TGTGCCAGCAGCTACTACCCGGGACATCTCTCTGGAAACACCATATATTTT
TRBJ2-2 NA NA TRBV15 CATSRGEVTGELFF TGTGCCACCAGCAGGGGGGAGGTCACCGGGGAGCTGTTTTTT
TRBJ1-2 once NA TRBV6-5 CANGARTEQVDGYTF TGTGCCAACGGCGCTCGGACAGAGCAAGTAGATGGCTACACCTTC
TRBJ1-5 NA TRBD1 TRBV30 CAWSTGRYQPQHF TGTGCCTGGTCGACAGGGAGGTATCAGCCCCAGCATTTT
TRBJ1-3 NA NA TRBV11-2 CASSSIGAGNTIYF TGTGCCAGCAGCTCTATCGGGGCTGGAAACACCATATATTTT
TRBJ2-7 NA TRBD2 TRBV27 CASSAIKGFGTNRYEQYF TGTGCCAGCAGCGCTATTAAAGGGTTCGGGACTAACCGCTACGAGCAGTACTTC
TRBJ1-1 once NA TRBV5-5 CASSLAWGPTEAFF TGTGCCAGCAGCTTGGCTTGGGGGCCCACTGAAGCTTTCTTT
TRBJ2-7 NA TRBD2 TRBV7-9 CASSLLTSGSSYEQYF TGTGCCAGCAGCTTACTCACCAGCGGGAGCTCCTACGAGCAGTACTTC
TRBJ2-7 NA TRBD1 TRBV11-3 CASSSTGREQYF TGTGCCAGCAGCTCGACAGGGCGCGAGCAGTACTTC
TRBJ2-7 NA TRBD2 TRBV5-4 CASSSTSGSYEQYF TGTGCCAGCAGCTCAACTAGCGGGAGCTACGAGCAGTACTTC
TRBJ1-5 NA NA TRBV10-3 CASLQGDTPNQPQHF TGTGCCTCCCTCCAAGGGGACACACCCAATCAGCCCCAGCATTTT
TRBJ2-1 NA TRBD2 TRBV5-1 CASSLWTSGISYNEQFF TGCGCCAGCAGCCTATGGACTAGCGGGATCTCCTACAATGAGCAGTTCTTC
TRBJ2-5 NA NA TRBV5-1 CASSVNNRAEETQYF TGCGCCAGCAGTGTGAATAACAGGGCCGAAGAGACCCAGTACTTC
TRBJ1-6 NA NA TRBV28 CASSARWGGILSPLHF TGTGCCAGCAGTGCCCGGTGGGGAGGGATATTGTCCCCCCTCCACTTT
TRBJ1-5 NA TRBD1 TRBV27 CASSPTGGFNQPQHF TGTGCCAGCAGTCCGACAGGGGGCTTCAATCAGCCCCAGCATTTT
TRBJ1-1 NA TRBD1 TRBV30 CAWSNPGGAGAFF TGTGCCTGGAGTAATCCAGGGGGCGCGGGCGCTTTCTTT
TRBJ2-7 NA NA TRBV28 CASVNNPPYEQYF TGTGCCAGCGTTAACAACCCACCCTACGAGCAGTACTTC
TRBJ2-7 NA TRBD2 TRBV2 CASSGLAGPSYEQYF TGTGCCAGCAGTGGACTAGCGGGGCCGTCCTACGAGCAGTACTTC
TRBJ1-5 NA NA TRBV29-1 CSVERAQGRYSNQPQHF TGCAGCGTTGAGAGGGCACAGGGACGCTATAGCAATCAGCCCCAGCATTTT
TRBJ2-3 NA NA TRBV9 CASSVDGSTADTQYF TGTGCCAGCAGCGTAGACGGGAGCACGGCAGATACGCAGTATTTT
TRBJ1-1 NA TRBD1 TRBV15 CATSRETGANTEAFF TGTGCCACCAGCAGAGAAACAGGGGCGAACACTGAAGCTTTCTTT
TRBJ1-5 NA NA TRBV7-2 CASSLVGDSNQPQHF TGTGCCAGCAGCCTAGTGGGAGATAGCAATCAGCCCCAGCATTTT
TRBJ1-3 NA NA TRBV9 CASSDVGSSGNTIYF TGTGCCAGCAGCGACGTAGGGAGCTCTGGAAACACCATATATTTT
TRBJ1-5 NA NA TRBV7-6 CASSPIDVRYTGIQPQHF TGTGCCAGCAGCCCGATTGATGTCCGTTATACAGGGATACAGCCCCAGCATTTT
TRBJ2-7 NA TRBD2 TRBV18 CASSPNGLGPYEQYF TGTGCCAGCTCACCGAACGGACTAGGGCCCTACGAGCAGTACTTC
TRBJ1-5 NA NA TRBV28 CASTQSNQPQHF TGTGCCAGCACTCAGAGCAATCAGCCCCAGCATTTT
TRBJ2-1 NA NA TRBV27 CASSLGTNDEQFF TGTGCCAGCAGCCTAGGAACTAACGATGAGCAGTTCTTC
TRBJ2-3 NA NA TRBV2 CASSGIGPPDTQYF TGTGCCAGCTCCGGGATTGGGCCCCCAGATACGCAGTATTTT
TRBJ2-1 NA TRBD1 TRBV5-4 CASSDRGVRQFF TGTGCCAGCAGTGACAGGGGGGTTCGGCAGTTCTTC
TRBJ1-1 few NA TRBV2 CASRGGADREAFF TGTGCCAGCAGGGGGGGTGCGGACCGTGAAGCTTTCTTT
TRBJ1-5 NA TRBD1 TRBV6-5 CASRGQYQGDQPQHF TGTGCCAGCAGGGGACAGTACCAAGGGGATCAGCCCCAGCATTTT
TRBJ2-1 NA TRBD2 TRBV11-2 CASSFRTSGKHEQFF TGTGCCAGCAGCTTTAGGACTAGCGGGAAACATGAGCAGTTCTTC
TRBJ1-2 few NA TRBV7-2 CASSLDSRVYGYTF TGTGCCAGCAGCTTAGACTCCAGGGTCTATGGCTACACCTTC
TRBJ2-3 NA TRBD2 TRBV4-1 CASSQDLAGVDTQYF TGCGCCAGCAGCCAAGATCTGGCGGGAGTAGATACGCAGTATTTT
TRBJ1-5 once NA TRBV2 CASSGGGSYSNQPQHF TGTGCCAGCAGTGGGGGGGGGAGCTATAGCAATCAGCCCCAGCATTTT
TRBJ1-1 NA NA TRBV5-6 CASSLGGVNTEAFF TGTGCCAGCAGCTTGGGGGGAGTGAACACTGAAGCTTTCTTT
TRBJ2-3 NA TRBD1 TRBV6-5 CASRTHRGGTDTQYF TGTGCCAGCCGGACCCACAGGGGTGGCACAGATACGCAGTATTTT
TRBJ2-2 NA TRBD2 TRBV30 CAWGLAGTGELFF TGTGCCTGGGGACTAGCGGGAACCGGGGAGCTGTTTTTT